The T cell receptor beta chain under discussion was sequenced for a study of cytomegalovirus exposure and HLA in healthy donors. Study observations and caveats: According to an earlier analysis, most TCR beta V segments yielded productive rearrangements about 87% or about 30% of the time.

The V end lost 5 bases, the J end lost 8 bases, and 13 bases lay between the germline ends. Germline V CDR1 and CDR2: LNHDA, SQIVND (reference sequence). This CDR3 spans 13 amino acids. Donors in the study were healthy people who gave bone marrow. This clone was detected only a few times. Its specificity is unknown. PCR amplification relied on 60 Vbeta primers (plus 13 Jbeta primers). Original data processing: Later, 80 million or so unique TCR beta chains were counted in an analysis, and some 10 million of them were shared. The assay was immunoSEQ multiplex PCR, and TCRdb's table has in-frame clones only and misses some. D and trimming come from the DNA, and the V and J calls and clone size come from that table. This table holds around 130,000 clones, about 70% found once.

This sequence was found in a woman aged 60-75 years in good health and CMV-seropositive. Sequenced: PBMCs. This chain links TRBV19 with TRBJ1-5, with D uncertain. CDR3 in amino acids: CASSQRVSEPQHF. Here the CDR3 DNA reads TGTGCCAGTAGTCAGAGGGTCTCGGAGCCCCAGCATTTT. Combining the CDR3 with reference TRBV19 and TRBJ1-5 gives the whole variable domain DGGITQSPKYLFRKEGQNVTLSCEQNLNHDAMYWYRQDPGQGLRLIYYSQIVNDFQKGDIAEGYSVSREKKESFPLTVTSAQKNPTAFYLCASSQRVSEPQHFGDGTRLSIL.